Below are 22 T cell receptor beta chains sequenced from a single sample in a study of T cell responses to AZD1222 COVID-19 vaccine. Sequencing used immunoSEQ multiplex PCR; TCRdb keeps in-frame clones, though not all of them. The sample has 95,000 to 100,000 clones; around 83% are singletons. Here the sequenced sample was peripheral blood, taken on day 0 of AZD1222 vaccination. The source of these receptors is an adult in good health.

The V and J genes are TRBV28 and TRBJ1-4; D is ambiguous. V lost 3 bases and J lost 0, with 11 bases in between. Germline CDR1 MDHEN, CDR2 SYDVKM. The CDR3 totals 16 residues. The chain's CDR3 is CASSLAGVTTNEKLFF. The CDR3 DNA sequence: TGTGCCAGCAGTTTGGCAGGAGTTACAACTAATGAAAAACTGTTTTTT.

V usage is TRBV19 and J usage is TRBJ2-7, with 15 bases aligning to TRBD2. The CDR3 contains 17 residues. V shed 4 bases, J shed 3 bases, and the junction held 7 bases outside the gene matches. The germline V gene has CDR1 LNHDA and CDR2 SQIVND (reference sequence). The CDR3 bases are TGTGCCAGTAGTACCAGACGGACTAGCGGGAGGGTCTACGAGCAGTACTTC. Its translation is CASSTRRTSGRVYEQYF.

The chain carries TRBV2 and TRBJ2-1; TRBD2 matches at 10 bases. Per germline, CDR1 SNHLY and CDR2 FYNNEI. This CDR3 has 15 residues. The trim removed 3 bases at V and 4 bases at J, leaving 3 bases unmatched. CDR3 nucleotide sequence: TGTGCCAGCAGTGAGCTAGCGGGAGCTTACAATGAGCAGTTCTTC. Encoded protein: CASSELAGAYNEQFF.

This sequence joins TRBV12-3 or TRBV12-4 and TRBJ2-5; D is ambiguous. The CDR3 has 13 amino acids. With 2 bases removed from V and 2 bases from J, the gap between germline ends came to 6 bases. The CDR3 reads CASSLREQETQYF. The CDR3 DNA reads TGTGCCAGCAGTTTAAGAGAGCAAGAGACCCAGTACTTC.

In its sample, this clone was seen once. V and J are TRBV18 and TRBJ2-5, with D perhaps TRBD2 (6 bases). V lost 3 bases and J lost 5, with 10 bases in between. CDR1 and CDR2 from the germline V gene are KGHSH and LQKENI. The CDR3 loop spans 13 amino acids. The CDR3 sequence is CASSPSGRETQYF. CDR3 nucleotides: TGTGCCAGCTCACCGTCAGGGAGGGAGACCCAGTACTTC. The whole variable domain, filled in from reference TRBV18 and TRBJ2-5, reads NAGVMQNPRHLVRRRGQEARLRCSPMKGHSHVYWYRQLPEEGLKFMVYLQKENIIDESGMPKERFSAEFPKEGPSILRIQQVVRGDSAAYFCASSPSGRETQYFGPGTRLLVL.

The chain carries TRBV25-1 and TRBJ1-2; 9 bases line up with TRBD1. Germline V gives CDR1 MGHDK, CDR2 SYGVNS. V dropped 3 bases and J dropped 2; count of bases not matched to a gene: 7. This CDR3 is built from 16 residues. Here the CDR3 reads CASSDPRTGDNYGYTF. Here the CDR3 DNA reads TGTGCCAGCAGTGATCCGAGGACAGGGGACAACTATGGCTACACCTTC.

The chain carries TRBV27 and TRBJ1-5; D unresolved. This CDR3 is built from 13 residues. Germline CDR1 is MNHEY and CDR2 is SMNVEV (reference sequence). V was cut by 6 bases and J by 0 bases, with 6 bases left in between. CDR3 protein: CASRIHSNQPQHF. The CDR3 DNA reads TGTGCCAGCAGAATTCATAGCAATCAGCCCCAGCATTTT.

The J gene is TRBJ1-3, the V gene TRBV28, with D uncertain. The CDR3 is made up of 16 amino acids. The ends were cut back, 4 bases at V and 0 bases at J, with 13 bases in the middle. From germline, CDR1 is MDHEN and CDR2 SYDVKM. The CDR3: CASSSPNSFSGNTIYF. The CDR3 DNA reads as TGTGCCAGCAGTTCTCCTAACAGCTTCTCTGGAAACACCATATATTTT.

V is TRBV3-1 (or the pseudogene TRBV3-2) and J is TRBJ2-1, with D uncertain. Trimming shortened V by 4 bases and J by 2 bases, and 12 bases separated the two germline ends. Germline CDR1 and CDR2: LGHDT and YNNKEL (reference sequence). This CDR3 has 15 residues. CDR3 loop: CASSPRRAAYNEQFF. CDR3 DNA sequence: TGTGCCAGCAGCCCCCGAAGGGCGGCCTACAATGAGCAGTTCTTC.

The chain employs TRBV28 and TRBJ1-6; D not resolved. The V gene lost 4 bases and the J gene lost 8 bases, with 12 bases spanning the gap. CDR1 and CDR2 (germline): MDHEN, SYDVKM. The CDR3 sequence is 14 residues long. DNA for the CDR3: TGTGCCAGCAGTTCCCACGGGCCGGATTCACCCCTCCACTTT. Translated: CASSSHGPDSPLHF. Combining the CDR3 with reference TRBV28 and TRBJ1-6 gives the whole variable domain DVKVTQSSRYLVKRTGEKVFLECVQDMDHENMFWYRQDPGLGLRLIYFSYDVKMKEKGDIPEGYSVSREKKERFSLILESASTNQTSMYLCASSSHGPDSPLHFGNGTRLTVT.

This chain links TRBV2 with TRBJ2-1, with 8 nucleotides matching TRBD2. Trimming removed 7 bases from V and 0 bases from J; junction bases left unmatched: 8. Germline V CDR1 and CDR2: SNHLY, FYNNEI. This CDR3 region has 16 residues. The CDR3 region has the DNA TGTGCCAGCAACGTACTAGCGGTCTCCTCCTACAATGAGCAGTTCTTC. This gives the protein CASNVLAVSSYNEQFF.

This chain joins TRBV24-1 and TRBJ2-1; 9 bases are shared with TRBD1. This CDR3 spans 18 amino acids. V was pared by 4 bases and J by 9 bases, with 18 bases of the junction left unmatched. Germline CDR1 is KGHDR and CDR2 is SFDVKD. The CDR3 DNA reads as TGTGCCACCAGTGACCCTATCAGGGGACAGGGAAGTCTTAGTGAGCAGTTCTTC. It translates to CATSDPIRGQGSLSEQFF.

The table lists this clone with a count of one. The CDR3 loop is CASSMKRGQGASQPQHF. The CDR3 DNA sequence: TGTGCCAGTAGTATGAAGAGGGGACAGGGGGCTTCCCAGCCCCAGCATTTT. V and J are TRBV19 and TRBJ1-5; 12 positions match TRBD1. The CDR3 loop spans 17 amino acids. V was pared by 3 bases and J by 7 bases, with 10 bases of the junction left unmatched. CDR1 is LNHDA, CDR2 SQIVND, per germline (reference sequence).

CDR3 residues: CASSVGVPYEQYF. DNA of the CDR3: TGTGCCAGCAGTGTGGGGGTTCCCTACGAGCAGTACTTC. This chain links TRBV2 with TRBJ2-7; TRBD1 or TRBD2 may be the D gene (5 bases each). Germline CDR1 and CDR2: SNHLY and FYNNEI. This CDR3 spans 13 amino acids. With 4 bases removed from V and 2 bases from J, the gap between germline ends came to 9 bases.

The chain joins TRBV9 to TRBJ2-2; D uncertain. V lost 0 bases and J lost 0, with 9 bases in between. Germline assignment: CDR1 SGDLS and CDR2 YYNGEE. CDR3 length: 16 amino acids. CDR3 bases: TGTGCCAGCAGCGTAGGTTGGGCCTCGAACACCGGGGAGCTGTTTTTT. Its protein is CASSVGWASNTGELFF.

The V and J genes are TRBV28 and TRBJ2-7, with D hard to call. CDR1 is MDHEN and CDR2 is SYDVKM in the germline V gene. V dropped 4 bases and J dropped 4 bases, with 8 bases sitting between them. This CDR3 is 12 amino acids long. The CDR3 DNA reads as TGTGCCAGCAGTTCTCACACATACGAGCAGTACTTC. Its protein is CASSSHTYEQYF.

This chain joins TRBV28 and TRBJ1-5; D uncertain. The germline V and J ends were trimmed by 6 bases and 4 bases, with 16 bases remaining between them. Germline V lookup: CDR1 MDHEN, CDR2 SYDVKM. This CDR3 has 15 amino acids. Here the CDR3 DNA reads TGTGCCAGCAGACTCACCGGGTCATATAATCAGCCCCAGCATTTT. As protein: CASRLTGSYNQPQHF.

The chain recombines TRBV14 with TRBJ2-2; D gene unclear. Germline CDR1 SGHDN, CDR2 FVKESK. The CDR3 is made up of 17 amino acids. The V gene lost 1 base and the J gene lost 3 bases, with 15 bases spanning the gap. For the CDR3, the DNA is TGTGCCAGCAGCCAAGCTGAGTATTGGGGATACACCGGGGAGCTGTTTTTT. The encoded protein is CASSQAEYWGYTGELFF.

V is TRBV15 and J is TRBJ1-2, with TRBD1 matching over 7 bases. With V trimmed by 0 bases and J by 0 bases, 4 bases remained unmatched. The length of the CDR3 is 16 residues. CDR1 and CDR2 (germline): LNHNV, YYDKDF (reference sequence). In DNA, the CDR3 is TGTGCCACCAGCAGAGACCAGGGGGTTTCTAACTATGGCTACACCTTC. Its protein product is CATSRDQGVSNYGYTF.

The chain carries TRBV7-3 and TRBJ2-5; D is unclear. Germline CDR1 reads SGHTA; CDR2 reads FQGTGA. V lost 2 bases, J lost 2 bases, and 15 bases lay in between. The CDR3 length is 16 residues. The DNA of the CDR3 is TGTGCCAGCAGCTTATTATATTGTCCTGAGCAAGAGACCCAGTACTTC. Amino acid sequence: CASSLLYCPEQETQYF.

The V gene is TRBV19, the J gene TRBJ1-3, with unresolved D. The CDR3 has 14 amino acids. Trimming took 4 bases from V and 1 from J, leaving 8 bases between them. The germline V gene encodes CDR1 LNHDA and CDR2 SQIVND (reference sequence). The CDR3 DNA is TGTGCCAGTAGTACTCAGGCTTCTGGAAACACCATATATTTT. Amino acid sequence: CASSTQASGNTIYF.

This clone was seen once. The chain has TRBV14 and TRBJ1-1; no clear D gene. The CDR3 runs to 13 residues. Germline lookup yields CDR1 SGHDN and CDR2 FVKESK. V was trimmed by 4 bases and J by 3 bases, leaving 9 bases between them. The CDR3 spells CASSPRQHTEAFF. The CDR3 coding sequence is TGTGCCAGCAGCCCTCGACAACACACTGAAGCTTTCTTT.